The rows below give T cell receptor beta chains drawn from one sample of a study of CD8 T cells in ankylosing spondylitis. TCRdb reanalysed the 5' RACE reads using MiXCR and keeps one entry per CDR3 protein. Here the sample spans under 250,000 distinct CDR3 sequences, 8% to 11% being singletons. The source material was blood, either unsorted or a sorted T cell fraction (not recorded which). The receptor set was obtained from a male donor with ankylosing spondylitis or in good health (not recorded which). CDR3s include the opening cysteine and the closing phenylalanine or tryptophan. A D gene is named only where the DNA matches it firmly. Only some rows state a clone size, as once, few, many or a class for expanded clones.

12	TRBD1	TRBV7-9	TRBJ1-1	NA	CASSWGTGGAFF	TGTGCCAGCAGCTGGGGGACAGGGGGGGCTTTCTTT
18	NA	TRBV25-1	TRBJ2-6	few	CASSEYGTLGSGANVLTF	TGTGCCAGCAGTGAATATGGAACTCTGGGCTCTGGGGCCAACGTCCTGACTTTC
15	TRBD1	TRBV5-1	TRBJ2-1	many	CASSQGTGPYNEQFF	TGCGCCAGCAGCCAGGGGACAGGGCCGTACAATGAGCAGTTCTTC
13	NA	TRBV29-1	TRBJ2-2	many	CSVESQNTGELFF	TGCAGCGTTGAGTCACAGAACACCGGGGAGCTGTTTTTT
14	NA	TRBV6-1	TRBJ1-4	many	CASSAGTWGEKLFF	TGTGCCAGCAGTGCCGGGACATGGGGTGAAAAACTGTTTTTT
15	NA	TRBV30	TRBJ1-1	many	CAWLGGAWQGTEAFF	TGTGCCTGGCTTGGGGGGGCCTGGCAGGGCACTGAAGCTTTCTTT
13	NA	TRBV4-1	TRBJ1-6	many	CASSHLEGSPLHF	TGCGCCAGCAGCCATTTGGAGGGTTCACCCCTCCACTTT
15	TRBD1	TRBV5-6	TRBJ2-7	NA	CASSFGTAFPYEQYF	TGTGCCAGCAGCTTTGGGACAGCATTCCCCTACGAGCAGTACTTC
16	TRBD2	TRBV4-2	TRBJ2-1	many	CASSQVTSGSGGEQFF	TGTGCCAGCAGCCAAGTTACTAGCGGGAGTGGAGGTGAGCAGTTCTTC
12	NA	TRBV6-6	TRBJ1-6	many	CASTYRDSPLHF	TGTGCCAGCACCTACCGTGATTCACCCCTCCACTTT
17	NA	TRBV30	TRBJ2-3	many	CAWMTVTGRASTDTQYF	TGTGCCTGGATGACGGTAACGGGCAGGGCTAGCACAGATACGCAGTATTTT
15	TRBD2	TRBV7-2	TRBJ2-1	many	CASSFQAGGFNEQFF	TGTGCCAGCAGCTTTCAAGCGGGGGGGTTTAATGAGCAGTTCTTC
12	NA	TRBV18	TRBJ2-7	NA	CASSPEAYEQYF	TGTGCCAGCTCACCAGAGGCGTACGAGCAGTACTTC
13	NA	TRBV27	TRBJ2-3	many	CASSLFGPEAQYF	TGTGCCAGCAGTTTATTCGGCCCCGAGGCGCAGTATTTT
14	NA	TRBV5-1	TRBJ2-7	many	CATIRSDPAYEQYF	TGCGCCACGATCAGATCGGACCCGGCCTACGAGCAGTACTTC
15	NA	TRBV10-3	TRBJ2-1	many	CAISGGGSSYNEQFF	TGTGCCATCAGTGGGGGCGGAAGCTCCTACAATGAGCAGTTCTTC
18	NA	TRBV5-5	TRBJ2-1	NA	CASSLDFVLSGKRNEQFF	TGTGCCAGCAGCTTGGACTTTGTTTTATCGGGGAAGCGCAATGAGCAGTTCTTC
14	TRBD1	TRBV11-3	TRBJ1-1	many	CASSQTGVNTEAFF	TGTGCCAGCAGTCAAACAGGGGTAAACACTGAAGCTTTCTTT
18	TRBD2	TRBV2	TRBJ2-3	NA	CASSRLAGGGYSTDTQYF	TGTGCCAGCAGTCGACTAGCGGGAGGAGGATATAGCACAGATACGCAGTATTTT
13	TRBD1	TRBV20-1	TRBJ1-6	many	CSATTGGNSPLHF	TGCAGTGCCACCACAGGGGGGAATTCACCCCTCCACTTT
15	TRBD1	TRBV12-3/TRBV12-4	TRBJ1-1	many	CASSRTGTGKSEAFF	TGTGCCAGCAGTCGAACCGGGACAGGGAAGTCGGAAGCTTTCTTT
13	TRBD2	TRBV20-1	TRBJ2-7	many	CSASSGDSYEQYF	TGCAGTGCTAGCAGCGGGGACTCCTACGAGCAGTACTTC
15	NA	TRBV6-5	TRBJ2-2	many	CASSYTRQVAGELFF	TGTGCCAGCAGTTACACGAGACAGGTCGCCGGGGAGCTGTTTTTT
13	NA	TRBV12-3/TRBV12-4	TRBJ2-5	many	CASSKGFQETQYF	TGTGCCAGCAGTAAGGGCTTCCAAGAGACCCAGTACTTC
15	NA	TRBV20-1	TRBJ2-5	many	CSAMALGWAQETQYF	TGCAGTGCCATGGCTTTAGGATGGGCCCAAGAGACCCAGTACTTC
15	NA	TRBV5-6	TRBJ2-5	many	CASSFPGVGLETQYF	TGTGCCAGCAGCTTCCCCGGGGTTGGGTTGGAGACCCAGTACTTC
16	NA	TRBV4-1	TRBJ2-7	many	CASSQRMGTRSHEQYF	TGCGCCAGCAGCCAGCGGATGGGGACACGCTCCCACGAGCAGTACTTC
13	NA	TRBV5-6	TRBJ2-1	many	CASSLAYLVEQFF	TGTGCCAGCAGCTTGGCCTACCTAGTGGAGCAGTTCTTC
13	NA	TRBV7-2	TRBJ1-1	NA	CAGRTHTNTEAFF	TGTGCCGGGCGGACCCATACGAACACTGAAGCTTTCTTT
11	NA	TRBV20-1	TRBJ1-2	many	CSAITGYGYTF	TGCAGTGCCATTACAGGCTATGGCTACACCTTC
15	NA	TRBV7-2	TRBJ2-7	NA	CASSLEQGLSYEQYF	TGTGCCAGCAGCTTAGAACAGGGCCTCTCCTACGAGCAGTACTTC
13	TRBD1	TRBV20-1	TRBJ1-5	many	CSAGGQAAQPQHF	TGCAGTGCGGGGGGACAGGCGGCCCAGCCCCAGCATTTT
15	NA	TRBV5-1	TRBJ2-1	many	CASSSDSLSYNEQFF	TGCGCCAGCAGTTCAGACAGCCTCTCCTACAATGAGCAGTTCTTC
17	TRBD2	TRBV5-5	TRBJ2-2	NA	CASSFGLAASRDGELFF	TGTGCCAGCAGCTTCGGACTAGCGGCCTCCCGGGACGGGGAGCTGTTTTTT
14	NA	TRBV4-1	TRBJ2-3	many	CASSQPPMTDTQYF	TGCGCCAGCAGCCAACCCCCTATGACAGATACGCAGTATTTT
12	NA	TRBV29-1	TRBJ1-5	many	CSVGEAWGPQHF	TGCAGCGTGGGTGAAGCTTGGGGGCCCCAGCATTTT
15	NA	TRBV19	TRBJ1-2	few	CASSKTGGPEYGYTF	TGTGCCAGTAGTAAGACCGGAGGCCCAGAGTATGGCTACACCTTC
14	TRBD2	TRBV5-1	TRBJ2-1	many	CASSQGLPPDEQFF	TGCGCCAGCAGCCAGGGACTACCCCCCGATGAGCAGTTCTTC
13	NA	TRBV3-1	TRBJ2-7	NA	CASSRTVNYEQYF	TGTGCCAGCAGCCGGACAGTAAACTACGAGCAGTACTTC
16	TRBD2	TRBV10-3	TRBJ2-5	many	CAISQGTSGSWETQYF	TGTGCCATCAGCCAAGGGACTAGCGGGAGTTGGGAGACCCAGTACTTC
13	NA	TRBV3-1	TRBJ2-1	many	CASSQVRFDEQFF	TGTGCCAGCAGCCAAGTAAGGTTTGATGAGCAGTTCTTC
16	TRBD2	TRBV5-1	TRBJ2-5	NA	CASSFELAGEGETQYF	TGCGCCAGCAGCTTTGAACTAGCGGGGGAAGGAGAGACCCAGTACTTC
13	NA	TRBV3-1	TRBJ1-1	many	CASSHLGGIEAFF	TGTGCCAGCAGCCACCTGGGGGGGATCGAAGCTTTCTTT
14	NA	TRBV30	TRBJ2-3	many	CAWSVITGADTQYF	TGTGCCTGGAGTGTCATAACAGGAGCAGATACGCAGTATTTT
12	NA	TRBV29-1	TRBJ2-2	few	CSVVLYTGELFF	TGCAGCGTCGTCTTATACACCGGGGAGCTGTTTTTT
15	TRBD1	TRBV9	TRBJ1-2	many	CASSARDRGNYGYTF	TGTGCCAGCAGCGCCCGGGACAGGGGGAACTATGGCTACACCTTC
14	TRBD1	TRBV29-1	TRBJ2-3	many	CSFKQGAGFDTQYF	TGCAGCTTTAAGCAGGGGGCGGGTTTCGATACGCAGTATTTT
15	TRBD2	TRBV11-3	TRBJ2-7	many	CASRLAGEGSYEQYF	TGTGCCAGCCGGCTAGCGGGGGAAGGCTCCTACGAGCAGTACTTC
13	NA	TRBV30	TRBJ1-5	many	CAWSVQGNQPQHF	TGTGCCTGGAGTGTGCAAGGGAACCAGCCCCAGCATTTT
14	NA	TRBV20-1	TRBJ2-1	many	CSASDTRGRNEQFF	TGCAGTGCTTCAGACACTCGTGGGAGGAATGAGCAGTTCTTC